The 9 T cell receptor beta chains presented below share a single source sample, sequenced in a study of blood T cell repertoires in COVID-19. Clones were read by immunoSEQ multiplex PCR, and TCRdb kept only the in-frame ones, dropping some. The sample shows tens of thousands of clones, approximately 86% of them seen only once. The specimen was peripheral blood. All receptors come from a man in his fifties or sixties with acute or convalescent COVID-19.

This chain joins TRBV6-2 or TRBV6-3 and TRBJ1-4; 9 bases are a match to TRBD1. The V gene's germline CDR1 is MNHEY and CDR2 SVGEGT. J gave up 5 bases and V 0 bases, and 10 bases lay outside the gene matches. The CDR3 length is 18 residues. The CDR3 spells CASSYSTISGTGNEKLFF. CDR3 coding DNA: TGTGCCAGCAGTTACTCGACTATCTCCGGGACAGGGAATGAAAAACTGTTTTTT.

V gene TRBV3-1 (or the pseudogene TRBV3-2) combines with J gene TRBJ1-1; 9 bases line up with TRBD1. Germline V gives CDR1 LGHDT, CDR2 YNNKEL (reference sequence). The ends lost 4 bases at V and 4 bases at J; junction bases unmatched: 13. This CDR3 region has 17 residues. In DNA form, the CDR3 reads TGTGCCAGCAGCCTCAATCTCCCGACAGGGGGTAGCACTGAAGCTTTCTTT. Translating it yields CASSLNLPTGGSTEAFF.

This chain joins TRBV5-1 and TRBJ1-2, with unresolved D. V was pared by 3 bases and J by 12 bases, with 12 bases between. The CDR3 contains 11 residues. Germline CDR1 is SGHRS and CDR2 is YFSETQ. CDR3 in amino acids: CASSSAREHTF. CDR3 coding DNA: TGCGCCAGCAGCTCTGCCCGTGAGCACACCTTC.

The rearrangement uses TRBV4-1 and TRBJ1-2, with 9 nucleotides matching TRBD1. The V and J ends lost 2 bases and 5 bases, in that order; junction bases with no gene match: 3. The CDR3 runs 14 residues. The germline V gene has CDR1 MGHRA and CDR2 YSYEKL. This CDR3 is CASSQPTGGYGYTF. CDR3 coding DNA: TGCGCCAGCAGCCAACCGACAGGGGGTTATGGCTACACCTTC.

The CDR3 protein is CASSYSRTGGRYTF. The CDR3 DNA reads as TGTGCCAGCAGTTACTCAAGGACAGGAGGCCGGTACACCTTC. This sequence joins TRBV6-5 and TRBJ1-2, with 7 nucleotides matching TRBD1. Germline trimming cut 0 bases from V and 11 bases from J; bases unmatched to any gene: 9. The CDR3 has 14 amino acids. CDR1 is MNHEY and CDR2 is SVGAGI in the germline V gene.

Only a few counts were recorded for this clone. The rearrangement joins TRBV28 to TRBJ1-1, with D perhaps TRBD1 (6 bases). There are 17 residues in the CDR3. CDR1 and CDR2 (germline): MDHEN, SYDVKM. V was shortened by 7 bases and J by 3 bases, with 24 bases between the two germline ends. The CDR3 spells CASTSLIGTRQDTEAFF. The CDR3 DNA follows: TGTGCCAGCACTAGCTTAATCGGGACACGGCAGGACACTGAAGCTTTCTTT.

This rearrangement joins TRBV5-5 to TRBJ2-5, with TRBD2 identical over 13 bases. V was pared by 3 bases and J by 0 bases, with 5 bases of the junction left unmatched. Germline lookup yields CDR1 SGHKS and CDR2 YYEKEE (reference sequence). The CDR3 spans 17 residues. The CDR3 here is CASSSGTSGAYQETQYF. The CDR3 DNA follows: TGTGCCAGCAGCTCCGGGACTAGCGGGGCATACCAAGAGACCCAGTACTTC.

The rearrangement joins TRBV5-1 to TRBJ1-6, with TRBD1 identical over 7 bases. This CDR3 is built from 15 residues. From germline, CDR1 is SGHRS and CDR2 YFSETQ. Trimming took 6 bases from V and 6 from J; bases not matched to a gene: 9. CDR3 coding DNA: TGCGCCAGCACAAAAGACAGGGCTCGTAATTCACCCCTCCACTTT. It encodes CASTKDRARNSPLHF.

CDR3: CASSYSGGSSPLHF. CDR3 DNA sequence: TGTGCCAGCAGTTACTCGGGGGGATCTTCACCCCTCCACTTT. This sequence joins TRBV6-2 or TRBV6-3 and TRBJ1-6; TRBD1 is a possible D gene (5 bases). V was shortened by 0 bases and J by 9 bases, with 9 bases between the two germline ends. CDR3 length: 14 residues. The germline gives CDR1 MNHEY, CDR2 SVGEGT.